The clone carrying this T cell receptor (beta chain) was detected only a few times. The data were obtained in a study of cytomegalovirus exposure and HLA in healthy donors. Trimming cost V 0 bases and J 0 bases; bases outside gene matches: 7. In germline, CDR1 is SGDLS, CDR2 YYNGEE. The CDR3 has 18 amino acids. The PCR ran on 60 Vbeta and 13 Jbeta primers. Clones were sequenced by immunoSEQ multiplex PCR, and TCRdb holds only the in-frame ones, with some missing. Among under 250,000 clones listed, around 82% were seen once. The J gene is TRBJ2-1, the V gene TRBV9, with TRBD2 identical over 9 bases. The receptor was derived from a woman aged 25-40 years in good health and CMV-seronegative. The sequencing input was PBMCs. The CDR3 loop is CASSVEAERGVSYNEQFF. In DNA form, the CDR3 reads TGTGCCAGCAGCGTAGAAGCCGAGCGGGGGGTCTCCTACAATGAGCAGTTCTTC.